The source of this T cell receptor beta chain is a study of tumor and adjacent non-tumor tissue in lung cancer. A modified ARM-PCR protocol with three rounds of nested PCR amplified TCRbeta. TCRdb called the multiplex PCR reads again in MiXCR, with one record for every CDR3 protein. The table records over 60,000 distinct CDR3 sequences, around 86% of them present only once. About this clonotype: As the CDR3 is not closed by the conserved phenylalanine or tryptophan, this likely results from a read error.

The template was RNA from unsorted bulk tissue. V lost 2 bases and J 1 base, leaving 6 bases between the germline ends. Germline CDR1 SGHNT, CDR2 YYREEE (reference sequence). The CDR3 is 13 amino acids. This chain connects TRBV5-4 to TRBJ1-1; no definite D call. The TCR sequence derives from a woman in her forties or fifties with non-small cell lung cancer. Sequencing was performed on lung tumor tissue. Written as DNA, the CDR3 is TGTGCCAGCAGCTTCTCAGGGAACACTGAAGCTTTCTCT. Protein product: CASSFSGNTEAFS.